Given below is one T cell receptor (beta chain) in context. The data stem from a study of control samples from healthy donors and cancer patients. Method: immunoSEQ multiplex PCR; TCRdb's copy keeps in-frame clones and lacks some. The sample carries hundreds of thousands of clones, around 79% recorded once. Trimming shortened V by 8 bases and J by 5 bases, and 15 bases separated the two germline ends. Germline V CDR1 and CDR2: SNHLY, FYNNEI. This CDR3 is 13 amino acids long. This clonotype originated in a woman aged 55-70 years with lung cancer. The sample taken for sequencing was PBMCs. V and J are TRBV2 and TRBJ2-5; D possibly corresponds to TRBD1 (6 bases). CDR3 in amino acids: CASGTGFGETQYF. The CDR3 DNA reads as TGTGCCAGCGGTACAGGGTTCGGGGAGACCCAGTACTTC.